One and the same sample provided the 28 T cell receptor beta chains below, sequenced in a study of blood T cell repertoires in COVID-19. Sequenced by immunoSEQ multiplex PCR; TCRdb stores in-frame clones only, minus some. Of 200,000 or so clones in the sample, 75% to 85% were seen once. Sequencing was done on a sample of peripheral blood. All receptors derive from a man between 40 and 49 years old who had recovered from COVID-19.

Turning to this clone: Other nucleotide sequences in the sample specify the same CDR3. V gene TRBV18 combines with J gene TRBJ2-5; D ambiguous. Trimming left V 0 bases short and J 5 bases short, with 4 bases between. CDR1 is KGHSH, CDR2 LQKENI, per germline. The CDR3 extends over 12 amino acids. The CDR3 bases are TGTGCCAGCTCACCACCCGGGGAGACCCAGTACTTC. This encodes CASSPPGETQYF.

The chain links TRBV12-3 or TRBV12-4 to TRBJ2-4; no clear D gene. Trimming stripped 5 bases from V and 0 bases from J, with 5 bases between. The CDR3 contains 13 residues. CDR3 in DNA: TGTGCCAGCAGTGACTTAGCCAAAAACATTCAGTACTTC. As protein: CASSDLAKNIQYF.

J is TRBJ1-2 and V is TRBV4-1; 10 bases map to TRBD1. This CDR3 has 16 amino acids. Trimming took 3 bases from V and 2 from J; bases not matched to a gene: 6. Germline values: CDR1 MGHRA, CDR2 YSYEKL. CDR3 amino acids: CASSQLTGGLNYGYTF. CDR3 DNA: TGCGCCAGCAGCCAGTTGACAGGGGGCCTGAACTATGGCTACACCTTC.

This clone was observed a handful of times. CDR3 region: CASSQDLPRLAGVGEQFF. The CDR3 DNA sequence: TGCGCCAGCAGCCAAGATCTGCCTCGACTAGCGGGAGTAGGTGAGCAGTTCTTC. This sequence joins TRBV4-3 and TRBJ2-1; 12 bases align to TRBD2. Germline CDR1 reads LGHNA; CDR2 reads YSLEER. The V segment lost 0 bases and the J segment 9 bases; nucleotides outside the gene matches: 12. There are 18 residues in the CDR3.

The CDR3 coding sequence is TGTGCAAGTCGTCCCGAAACTAGCGGGAGGAGGAATGAGCAGTTCTTC. It translates to CASRPETSGRRNEQFF. The chain uses TRBV12-2 and TRBJ2-1; the listed D gene, TRBD2, was not tested against the DNA. TRBV12-2 is noted as a pseudogene. The CDR3 loop spans 16 amino acids.

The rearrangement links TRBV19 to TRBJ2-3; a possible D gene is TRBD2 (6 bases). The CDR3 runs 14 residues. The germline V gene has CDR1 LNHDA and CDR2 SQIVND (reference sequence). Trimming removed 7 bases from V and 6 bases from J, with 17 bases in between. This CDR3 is CASTPGPLADTQYF. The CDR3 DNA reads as TGTGCCAGTACCCCGGGCCCGCTAGCGGATACGCAGTATTTT.

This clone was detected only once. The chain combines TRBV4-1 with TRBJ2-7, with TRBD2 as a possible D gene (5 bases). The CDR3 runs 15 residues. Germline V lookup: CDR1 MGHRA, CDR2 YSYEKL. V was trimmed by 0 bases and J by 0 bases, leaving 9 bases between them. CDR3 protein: CASSQDGAGSYEQYF. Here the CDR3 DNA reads TGCGCCAGCAGCCAAGATGGTGCGGGCTCCTACGAGCAGTACTTC.

CDR3 nucleotide sequence: TGCGCCAGCAGCTTGGCCCTGCAACAGGGGACCCAGTACTTC. Its protein product is CASSLALQQGTQYF. V gene TRBV5-1 combines with J gene TRBJ2-5; D is perhaps TRBD1 (6 bases). V lost 0 bases, J lost 7 bases, and 13 bases lay in between. Germline assignment: CDR1 SGHRS and CDR2 YFSETQ. The CDR3 has 14 residues.

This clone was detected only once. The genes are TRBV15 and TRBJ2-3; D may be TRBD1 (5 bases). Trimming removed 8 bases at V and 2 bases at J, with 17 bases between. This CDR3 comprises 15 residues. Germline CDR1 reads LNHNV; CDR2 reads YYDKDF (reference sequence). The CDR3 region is CATARAGQVTDTQYF. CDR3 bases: TGTGCCACCGCTAGGGCAGGGCAGGTCACAGATACGCAGTATTTT.

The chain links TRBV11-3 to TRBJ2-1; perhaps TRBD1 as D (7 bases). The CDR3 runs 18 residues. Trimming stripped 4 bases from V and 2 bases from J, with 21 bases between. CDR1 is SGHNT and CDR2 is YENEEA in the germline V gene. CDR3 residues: CASSYARRGPSTYNEQFF. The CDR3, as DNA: TGTGCCAGCAGCTACGCGCGGAGGGGGCCGTCCACCTACAATGAGCAGTTCTTC.

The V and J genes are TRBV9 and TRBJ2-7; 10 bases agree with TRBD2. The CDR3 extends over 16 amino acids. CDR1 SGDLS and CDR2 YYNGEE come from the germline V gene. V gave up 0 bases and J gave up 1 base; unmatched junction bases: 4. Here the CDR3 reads CASSVVLAGPSYEQYF. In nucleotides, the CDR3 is TGTGCCAGCAGCGTAGTACTAGCGGGGCCTTCCTACGAGCAGTACTTC.

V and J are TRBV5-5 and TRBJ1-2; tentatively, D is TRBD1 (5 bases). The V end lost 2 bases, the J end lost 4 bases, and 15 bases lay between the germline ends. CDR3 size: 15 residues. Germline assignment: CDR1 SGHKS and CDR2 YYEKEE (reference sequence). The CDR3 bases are TGTGCCAGCAGCTTAGTTTCGGGGGTTGGCTATGGCTACACCTTC. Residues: CASSLVSGVGYGYTF.

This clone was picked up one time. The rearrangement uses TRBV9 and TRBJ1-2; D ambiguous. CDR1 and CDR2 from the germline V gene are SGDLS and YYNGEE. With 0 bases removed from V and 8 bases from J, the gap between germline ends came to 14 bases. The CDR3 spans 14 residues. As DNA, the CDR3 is TGTGCCAGCAGCGTAGGGACTGCGGAAGACGGCTACACCTTC. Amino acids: CASSVGTAEDGYTF.

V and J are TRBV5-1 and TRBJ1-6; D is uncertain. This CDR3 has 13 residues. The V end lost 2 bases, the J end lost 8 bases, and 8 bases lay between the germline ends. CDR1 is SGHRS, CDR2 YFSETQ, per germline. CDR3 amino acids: CASSLRSDSPLHF. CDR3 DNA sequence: TGCGCCAGCAGCTTAAGGAGCGATTCACCCCTCCACTTT.

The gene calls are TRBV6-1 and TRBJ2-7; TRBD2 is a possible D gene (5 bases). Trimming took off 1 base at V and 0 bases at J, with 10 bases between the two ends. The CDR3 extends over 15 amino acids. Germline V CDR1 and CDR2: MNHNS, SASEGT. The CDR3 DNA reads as TGTGCCAGCAGTGAAGTAGTAGGGAGCTCCTACGAGCAGTACTTC. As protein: CASSEVVGSSYEQYF.

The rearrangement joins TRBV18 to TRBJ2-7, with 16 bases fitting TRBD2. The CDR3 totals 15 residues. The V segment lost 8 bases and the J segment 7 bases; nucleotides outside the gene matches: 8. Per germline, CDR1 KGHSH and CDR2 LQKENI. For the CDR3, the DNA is TGTGCCAGCGCCGGGACTAGCGGGAGGGCGAATGAGCAGTACTTC. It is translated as CASAGTSGRANEQYF.

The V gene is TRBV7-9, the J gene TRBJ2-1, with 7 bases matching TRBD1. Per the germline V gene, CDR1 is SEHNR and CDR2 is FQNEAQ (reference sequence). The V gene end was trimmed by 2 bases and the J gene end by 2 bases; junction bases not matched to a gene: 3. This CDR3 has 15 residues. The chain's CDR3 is CASSLRQGAYNEQFF. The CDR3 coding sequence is TGTGCCAGCAGCTTACGGCAGGGGGCCTACAATGAGCAGTTCTTC.

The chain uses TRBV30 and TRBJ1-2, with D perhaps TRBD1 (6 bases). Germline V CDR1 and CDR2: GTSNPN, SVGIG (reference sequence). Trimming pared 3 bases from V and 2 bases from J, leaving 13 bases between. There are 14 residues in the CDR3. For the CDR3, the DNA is TGTGCCTGGAGCGATCCGGGACAAAACTATGGCTACACCTTC. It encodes CAWSDPGQNYGYTF. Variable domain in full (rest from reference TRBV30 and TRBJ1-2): SQTIHQWPATLVQPVGSPLSLECTVEGTSNPNLYWYRQAAGRGLQLLFYSVGIGQISSEVPQNLSASRPQDRQFILSSKKLLLSDSGFYLCAWSDPGQNYGYTFGSGTRLTVV.

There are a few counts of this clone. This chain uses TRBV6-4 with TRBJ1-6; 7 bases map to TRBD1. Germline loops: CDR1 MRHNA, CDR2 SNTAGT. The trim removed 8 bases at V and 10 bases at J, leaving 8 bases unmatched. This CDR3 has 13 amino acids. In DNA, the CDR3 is TGTGCCAGCCCGGGTAGGGGACAGTCACCCCTCCACTTT. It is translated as CASPGRGQSPLHF.

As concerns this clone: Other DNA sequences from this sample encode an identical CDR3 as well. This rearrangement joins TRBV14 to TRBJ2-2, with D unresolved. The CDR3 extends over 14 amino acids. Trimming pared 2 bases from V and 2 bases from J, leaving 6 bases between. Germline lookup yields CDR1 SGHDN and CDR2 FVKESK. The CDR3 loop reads CASSQYPNTGELFF. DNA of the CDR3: TGTGCCAGCAGCCAATATCCTAACACCGGGGAGCTGTTTTTT.

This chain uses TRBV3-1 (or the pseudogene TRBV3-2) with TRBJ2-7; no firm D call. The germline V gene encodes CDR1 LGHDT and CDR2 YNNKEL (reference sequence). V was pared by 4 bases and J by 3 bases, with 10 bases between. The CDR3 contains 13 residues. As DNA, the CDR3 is TGTGCCAGCAGCCGCAGGCCGAGCTACGAGCAGTACTTC. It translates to CASSRRPSYEQYF.

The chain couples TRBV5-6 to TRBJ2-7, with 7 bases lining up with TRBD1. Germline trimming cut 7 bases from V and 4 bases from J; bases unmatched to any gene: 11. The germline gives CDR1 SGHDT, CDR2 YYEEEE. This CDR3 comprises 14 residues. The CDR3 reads CASGPRQGWYEQYF. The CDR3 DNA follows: TGTGCCAGCGGACCCAGACAGGGTTGGTACGAGCAGTACTTC. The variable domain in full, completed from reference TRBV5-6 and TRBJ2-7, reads DAGVTQSPTHLIKTRGQQVTLRCSPKSGHDTVSWYQQALGQGPQFIFQYYEEEERQRGNFPDRFSGHQFPNYSSELNVNALLLGDSALYLCASGPRQGWYEQYFGPGTRLTVT.

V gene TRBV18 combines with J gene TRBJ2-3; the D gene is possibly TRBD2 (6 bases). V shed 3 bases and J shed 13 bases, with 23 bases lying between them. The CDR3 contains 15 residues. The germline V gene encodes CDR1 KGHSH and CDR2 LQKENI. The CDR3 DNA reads TGTGCCAGCTCACCGATCCCCTCCCCAATTTCGGGAGAGTATTTT. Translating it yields CASSPIPSPISGEYF.

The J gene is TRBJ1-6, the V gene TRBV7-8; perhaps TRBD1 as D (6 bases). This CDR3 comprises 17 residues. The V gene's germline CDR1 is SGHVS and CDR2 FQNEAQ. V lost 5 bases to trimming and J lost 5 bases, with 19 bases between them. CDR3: CASSPKRGGRDNSPLHF. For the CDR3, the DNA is TGTGCCAGCAGCCCCAAGAGGGGGGGGCGGGATAATTCACCCCTCCACTTT.

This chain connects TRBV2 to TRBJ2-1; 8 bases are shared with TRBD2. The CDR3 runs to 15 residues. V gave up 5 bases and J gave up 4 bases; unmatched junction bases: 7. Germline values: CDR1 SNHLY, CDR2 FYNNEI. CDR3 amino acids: CASSNSGDFYNEQFF. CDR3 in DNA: TGTGCCAGCAGTAATAGCGGGGACTTTTACAATGAGCAGTTCTTC.

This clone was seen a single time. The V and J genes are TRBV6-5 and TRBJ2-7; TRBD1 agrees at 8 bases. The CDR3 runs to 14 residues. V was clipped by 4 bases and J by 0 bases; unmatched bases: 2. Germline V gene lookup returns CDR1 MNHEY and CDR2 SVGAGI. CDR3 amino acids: CASSWTGNSYEQYF. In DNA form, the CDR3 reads TGTGCCAGCAGTTGGACAGGGAACTCCTACGAGCAGTACTTC.

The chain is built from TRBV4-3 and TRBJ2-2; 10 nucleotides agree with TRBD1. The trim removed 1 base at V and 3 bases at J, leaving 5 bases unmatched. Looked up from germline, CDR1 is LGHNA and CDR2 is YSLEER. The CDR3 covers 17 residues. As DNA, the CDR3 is TGCGCCAGCAGCCAAGGACAGGGGGCCGGTTACACCGGGGAGCTGTTTTTT. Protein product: CASSQGQGAGYTGELFF.

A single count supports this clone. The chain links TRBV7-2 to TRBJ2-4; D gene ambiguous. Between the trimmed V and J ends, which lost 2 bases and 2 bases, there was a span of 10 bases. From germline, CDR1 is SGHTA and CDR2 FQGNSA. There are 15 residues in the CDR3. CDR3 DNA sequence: TGTGCCAGCAGCTTAACCCACTTATCCAAAAACATTCAGTACTTC. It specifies CASSLTHLSKNIQYF.